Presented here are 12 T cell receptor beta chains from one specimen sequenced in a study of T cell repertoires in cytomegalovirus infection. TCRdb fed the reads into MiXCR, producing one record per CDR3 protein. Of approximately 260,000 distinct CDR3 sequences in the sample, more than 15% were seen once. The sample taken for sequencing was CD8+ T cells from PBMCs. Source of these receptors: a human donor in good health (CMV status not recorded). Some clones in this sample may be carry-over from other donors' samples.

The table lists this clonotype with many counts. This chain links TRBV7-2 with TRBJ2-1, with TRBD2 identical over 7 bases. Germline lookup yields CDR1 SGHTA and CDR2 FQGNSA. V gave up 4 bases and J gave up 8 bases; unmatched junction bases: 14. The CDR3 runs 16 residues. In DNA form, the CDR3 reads TGTGCCAGCAGCTCCCTAGCGGTTAAAGTGAACGATGAGCAGTTCTTC. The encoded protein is CASSSLAVKVNDEQFF.

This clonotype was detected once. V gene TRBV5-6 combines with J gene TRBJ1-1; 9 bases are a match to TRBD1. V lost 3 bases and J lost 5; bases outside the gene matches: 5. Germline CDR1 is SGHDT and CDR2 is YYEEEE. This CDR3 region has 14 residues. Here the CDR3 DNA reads TGTGCCAGCAGCTCCGGGACAGGGCTGACTGAAGCTTTCTTT. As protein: CASSSGTGLTEAFF.

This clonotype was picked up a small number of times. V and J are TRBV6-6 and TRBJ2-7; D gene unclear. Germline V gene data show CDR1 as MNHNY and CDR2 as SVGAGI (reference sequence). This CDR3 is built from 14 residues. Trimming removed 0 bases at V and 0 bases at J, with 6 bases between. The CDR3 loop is CASSYSFGSYEQYF. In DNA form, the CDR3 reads TGTGCCAGCAGTTACTCTTTCGGCTCCTACGAGCAGTACTTC.

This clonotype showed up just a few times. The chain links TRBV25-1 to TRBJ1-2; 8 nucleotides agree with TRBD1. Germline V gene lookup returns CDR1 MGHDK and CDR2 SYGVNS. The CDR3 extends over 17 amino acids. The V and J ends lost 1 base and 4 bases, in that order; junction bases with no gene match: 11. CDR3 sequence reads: CASSEFGYQGASYGYTF. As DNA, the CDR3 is TGTGCCAGCAGTGAATTCGGCTATCAGGGGGCTAGCTATGGCTACACCTTC.

As DNA, the CDR3 is TGTGCCAGCAGCTACAGGGGGCCCACAGAAGCTTTCTTT. This sequence encodes CASSYRGPTEAFF. The genes are TRBV6-2 or TRBV6-3 and TRBJ1-1, with TRBD1 matching 9 bases. The CDR3 is 13 amino acids. J gave up 8 bases and V 6 bases, and 7 bases lay outside the gene matches. Germline CDR1 is MNHEY and CDR2 is SVGEGT.

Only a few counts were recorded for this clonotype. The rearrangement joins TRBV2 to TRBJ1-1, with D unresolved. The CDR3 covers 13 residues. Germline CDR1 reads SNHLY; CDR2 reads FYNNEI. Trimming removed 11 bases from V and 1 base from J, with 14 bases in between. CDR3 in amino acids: CASQRVRNTEAFF. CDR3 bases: TGTGCCTCACAACGGGTGAGGAACACTGAAGCTTTCTTT. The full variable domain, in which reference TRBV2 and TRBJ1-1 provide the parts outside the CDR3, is EPEVTQTPSHQVTQMGQEVILRCVPISNHLYFYWYRQILGQKVEFLVSFYNNEISEKSEIFDDQFSVERPDGSNFTLKIRSTKLEDSAMYFCASQRVRNTEAFFGQGTRLTVV.

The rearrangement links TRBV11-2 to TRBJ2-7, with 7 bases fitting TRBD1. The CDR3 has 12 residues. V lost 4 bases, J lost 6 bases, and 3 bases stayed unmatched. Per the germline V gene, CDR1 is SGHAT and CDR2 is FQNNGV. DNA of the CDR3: TGTGCCAGCAGCTACGACAGGGTCGAGCAGTACTTC. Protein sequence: CASSYDRVEQYF.

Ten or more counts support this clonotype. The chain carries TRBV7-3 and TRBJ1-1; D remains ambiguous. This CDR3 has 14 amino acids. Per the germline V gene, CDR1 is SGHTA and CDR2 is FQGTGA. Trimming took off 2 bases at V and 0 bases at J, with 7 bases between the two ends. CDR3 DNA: TGTGCCAGCAGCTTAGACGGGATGAACACTGAAGCTTTCTTT. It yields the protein CASSLDGMNTEAFF. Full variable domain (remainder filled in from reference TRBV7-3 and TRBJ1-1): GAGVSQTPSNKVTEKGKYVELRCDPISGHTALYWYRQSLGQGPEFLIYFQGTGAADDSGLPNDRFFAVRPEGSVSTLKIQRTERGDSAVYLCASSLDGMNTEAFFGQGTRLTVV.

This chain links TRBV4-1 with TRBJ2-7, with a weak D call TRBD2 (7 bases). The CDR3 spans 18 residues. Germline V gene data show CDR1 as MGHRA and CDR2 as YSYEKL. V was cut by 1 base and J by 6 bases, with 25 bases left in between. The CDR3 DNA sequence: TGCGCCAGCAGCCAAGTTAAGGAGGCACTGGGGGCGGGGGCCGAGCAGTACTTC. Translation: CASSQVKEALGAGAEQYF.

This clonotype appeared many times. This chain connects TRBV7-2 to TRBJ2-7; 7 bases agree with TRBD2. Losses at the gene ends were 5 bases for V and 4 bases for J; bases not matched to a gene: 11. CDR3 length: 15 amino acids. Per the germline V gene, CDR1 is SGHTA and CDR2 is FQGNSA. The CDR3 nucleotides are TGTGCCAGCAGCGTTTTCGGGACTAACTCATACGAGCAGTACTTC. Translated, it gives CASSVFGTNSYEQYF.

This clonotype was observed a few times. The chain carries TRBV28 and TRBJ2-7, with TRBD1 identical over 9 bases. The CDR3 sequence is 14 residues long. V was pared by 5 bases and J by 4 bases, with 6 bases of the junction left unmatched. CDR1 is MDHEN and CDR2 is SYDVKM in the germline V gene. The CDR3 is CASSRQGGPYEQYF. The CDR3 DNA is TGTGCCAGCAGTAGACAGGGGGGGCCTTACGAGCAGTACTTC.

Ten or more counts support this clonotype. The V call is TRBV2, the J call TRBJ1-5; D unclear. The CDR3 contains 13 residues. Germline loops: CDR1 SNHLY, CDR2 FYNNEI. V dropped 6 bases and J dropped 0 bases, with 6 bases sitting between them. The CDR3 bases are TGTGCCAGCAGGGGGTATAGCAATCAGCCCCAGCATTTT. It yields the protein CASRGYSNQPQHF.